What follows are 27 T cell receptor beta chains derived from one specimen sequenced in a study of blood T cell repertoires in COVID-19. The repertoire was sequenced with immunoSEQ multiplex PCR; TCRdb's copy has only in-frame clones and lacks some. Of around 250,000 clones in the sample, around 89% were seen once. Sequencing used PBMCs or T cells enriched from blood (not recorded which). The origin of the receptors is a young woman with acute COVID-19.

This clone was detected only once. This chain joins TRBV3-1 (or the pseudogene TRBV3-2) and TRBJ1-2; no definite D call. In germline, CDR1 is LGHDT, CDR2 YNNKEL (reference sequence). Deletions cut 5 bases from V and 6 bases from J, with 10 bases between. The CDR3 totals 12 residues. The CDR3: CASSATTDGYTF. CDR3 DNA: TGTGCCAGCAGCGCGACGACTGATGGCTACACCTTC.

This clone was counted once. CDR3 nucleotide sequence: TGTGCCAGCAGCCCACGACAGGGGGGCATGAACACTGAAGCTTTCTTT. This codes for CASSPRQGGMNTEAFF. This chain uses TRBV7-9 with TRBJ1-1, with 9 bases matching TRBD1. The trim removed 5 bases at V and 0 bases at J, leaving 7 bases unmatched. This CDR3 is 16 amino acids long. Germline V gene sequence: CDR1 SEHNR, CDR2 FQNEAQ (reference sequence).

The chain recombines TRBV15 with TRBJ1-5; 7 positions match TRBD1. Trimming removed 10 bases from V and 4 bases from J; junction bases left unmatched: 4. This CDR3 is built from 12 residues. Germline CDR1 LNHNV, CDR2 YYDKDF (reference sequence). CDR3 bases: TGTGCCATTCGACAGGGTAATCAGCCCCAGCATTTT. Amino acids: CAIRQGNQPQHF. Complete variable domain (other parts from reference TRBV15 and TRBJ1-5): DAMVIQNPRYQVTQFGKPVTLSCSQTLNHNVMYWYQQKSSQAPKLLFHYYDKDFNNEADTPDNFQSRRPNTSFCFLDIRSPGLGDTAMYLCAIRQGNQPQHFGDGTRLSIL.

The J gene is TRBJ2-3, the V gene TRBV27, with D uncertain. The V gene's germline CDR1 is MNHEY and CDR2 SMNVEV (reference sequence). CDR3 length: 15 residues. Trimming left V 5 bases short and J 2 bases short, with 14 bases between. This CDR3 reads CASSPELVNTDTQYF. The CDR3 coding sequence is TGTGCCAGCAGTCCGGAGCTTGTCAACACAGATACGCAGTATTTT.

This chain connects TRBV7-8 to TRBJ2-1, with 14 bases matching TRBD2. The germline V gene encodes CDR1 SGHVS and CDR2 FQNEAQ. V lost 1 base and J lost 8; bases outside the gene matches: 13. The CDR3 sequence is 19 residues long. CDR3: CASSLVRLAGGPSPYEQFF. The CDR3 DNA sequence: TGTGCCAGCAGCTTAGTGAGACTAGCGGGAGGGCCTTCACCTTATGAGCAGTTCTTC.

The CDR3 nucleotides read TGTGCCACCAGTGATCCGCAGGGGAAAGGTCTTAACACCGGGGAGCTGTTTTTT. Protein product: CATSDPQGKGLNTGELFF. The chain recombines TRBV24-1 with TRBJ2-2, with D maybe TRBD1 (6 bases). The germline V gene encodes CDR1 KGHDR and CDR2 SFDVKD. Trimming took 3 bases from V and 2 from J, leaving 18 bases between them. The CDR3 has 18 residues.

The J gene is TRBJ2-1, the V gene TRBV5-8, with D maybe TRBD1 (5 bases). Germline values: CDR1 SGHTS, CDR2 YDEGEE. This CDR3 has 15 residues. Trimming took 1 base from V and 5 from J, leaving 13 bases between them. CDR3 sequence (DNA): TGTGCCAGCAGCTTGAGGAGTGGGGCGAACAATGAGCAGTTCTTC. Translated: CASSLRSGANNEQFF.

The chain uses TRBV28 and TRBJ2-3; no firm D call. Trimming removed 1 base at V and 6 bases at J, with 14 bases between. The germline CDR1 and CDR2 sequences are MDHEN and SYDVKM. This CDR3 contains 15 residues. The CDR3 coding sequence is TGTGCCAGCAGTTTATACACTAACTCAGTTGATACGCAGTATTTT. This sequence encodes CASSLYTNSVDTQYF. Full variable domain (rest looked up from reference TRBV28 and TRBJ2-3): DVKVTQSSRYLVKRTGEKVFLECVQDMDHENMFWYRQDPGLGLRLIYFSYDVKMKEKGDIPEGYSVSREKKERFSLILESASTNQTSMYLCASSLYTNSVDTQYFGPGTRLTVL.

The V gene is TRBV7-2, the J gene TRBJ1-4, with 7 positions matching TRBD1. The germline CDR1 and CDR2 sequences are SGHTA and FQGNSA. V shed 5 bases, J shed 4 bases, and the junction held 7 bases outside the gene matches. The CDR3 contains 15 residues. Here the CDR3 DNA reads TGTGCCAGCAGCACCACCACAGGGGTTAATGAAAAACTGTTTTTT. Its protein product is CASSTTTGVNEKLFF.

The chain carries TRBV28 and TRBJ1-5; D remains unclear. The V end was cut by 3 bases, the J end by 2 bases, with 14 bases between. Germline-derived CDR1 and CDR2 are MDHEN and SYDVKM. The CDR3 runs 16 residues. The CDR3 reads CASSFNWGGRNQPQHF. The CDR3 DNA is TGTGCCAGCAGTTTTAACTGGGGAGGACGCAATCAGCCCCAGCATTTT. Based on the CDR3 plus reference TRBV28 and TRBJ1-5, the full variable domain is DVKVTQSSRYLVKRTGEKVFLECVQDMDHENMFWYRQDPGLGLRLIYFSYDVKMKEKGDIPEGYSVSREKKERFSLILESASTNQTSMYLCASSFNWGGRNQPQHFGDGTRLSIL.

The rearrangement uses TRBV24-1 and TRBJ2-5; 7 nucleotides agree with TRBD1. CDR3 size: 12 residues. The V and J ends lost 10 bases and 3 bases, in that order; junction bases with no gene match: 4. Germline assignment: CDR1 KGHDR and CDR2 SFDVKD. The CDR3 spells CATATGKETQYF. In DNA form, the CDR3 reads TGTGCCACTGCGACAGGGAAAGAGACCCAGTACTTC.

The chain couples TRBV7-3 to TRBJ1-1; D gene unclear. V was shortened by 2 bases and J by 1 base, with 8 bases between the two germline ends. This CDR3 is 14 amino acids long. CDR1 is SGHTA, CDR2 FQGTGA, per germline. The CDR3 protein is CASSLGLSNTEAFF. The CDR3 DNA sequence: TGTGCCAGCAGCTTAGGCCTCTCGAACACTGAAGCTTTCTTT.

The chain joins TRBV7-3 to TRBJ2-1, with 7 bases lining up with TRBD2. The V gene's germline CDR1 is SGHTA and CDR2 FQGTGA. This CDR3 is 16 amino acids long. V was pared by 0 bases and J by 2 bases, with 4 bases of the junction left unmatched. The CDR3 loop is CASSLTGAGAYNEQFF. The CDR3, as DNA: TGTGCCAGCAGCTTAACTGGCGCGGGAGCCTACAATGAGCAGTTCTTC. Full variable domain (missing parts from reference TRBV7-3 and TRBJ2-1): GAGVSQTPSNKVTEKGKYVELRCDPISGHTALYWYRQSLGQGPEFLIYFQGTGAADDSGLPNDRFFAVRPEGSVSTLKIQRTERGDSAVYLCASSLTGAGAYNEQFFGPGTRLTVL.

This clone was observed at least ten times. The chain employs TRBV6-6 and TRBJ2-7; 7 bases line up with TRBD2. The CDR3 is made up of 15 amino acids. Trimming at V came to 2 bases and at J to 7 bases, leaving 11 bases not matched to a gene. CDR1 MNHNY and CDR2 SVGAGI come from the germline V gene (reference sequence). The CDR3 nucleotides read TGTGCCAGCAGTTACATGGCGGGAGAGTCCATAGAGCAGTACTTC. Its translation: CASSYMAGESIEQYF.

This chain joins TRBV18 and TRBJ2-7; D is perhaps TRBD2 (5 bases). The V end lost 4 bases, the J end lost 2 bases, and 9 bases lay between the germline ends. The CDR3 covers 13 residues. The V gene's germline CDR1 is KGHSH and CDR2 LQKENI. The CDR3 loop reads CASSLAHPYEQYF. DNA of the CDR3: TGTGCCAGCTCACTAGCGCACCCCTACGAGCAGTACTTC. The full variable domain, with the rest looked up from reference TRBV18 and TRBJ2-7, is NAGVMQNPRHLVRRRGQEARLRCSPMKGHSHVYWYRQLPEEGLKFMVYLQKENIIDESGMPKERFSAEFPKEGPSILRIQQVVRGDSAAYFCASSLAHPYEQYFGPGTRLTVT.

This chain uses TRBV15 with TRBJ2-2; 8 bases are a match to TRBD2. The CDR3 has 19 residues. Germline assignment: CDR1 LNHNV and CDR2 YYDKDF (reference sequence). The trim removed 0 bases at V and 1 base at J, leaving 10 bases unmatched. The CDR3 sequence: CATSRDSSGSVRNTGELFF. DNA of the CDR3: TGTGCCACCAGCAGAGATTCGAGCGGGAGTGTGAGGAACACCGGGGAGCTGTTTTTT.

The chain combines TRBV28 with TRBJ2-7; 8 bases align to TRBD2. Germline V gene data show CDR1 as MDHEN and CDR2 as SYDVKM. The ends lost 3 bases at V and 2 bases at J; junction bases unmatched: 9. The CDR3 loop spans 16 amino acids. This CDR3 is CASSLLYRGGTYEQYF. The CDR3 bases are TGTGCCAGCAGTTTGCTATATCGGGGGGGCACCTACGAGCAGTACTTC.

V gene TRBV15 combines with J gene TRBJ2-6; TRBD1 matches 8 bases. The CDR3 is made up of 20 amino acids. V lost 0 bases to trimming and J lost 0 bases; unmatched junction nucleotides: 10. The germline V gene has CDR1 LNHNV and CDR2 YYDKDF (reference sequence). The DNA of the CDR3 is TGTGCCACCAGCAGAGATAAAAACAGGGGGTTTGGCTCTGGGGCCAACGTCCTGACTTTC. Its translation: CATSRDKNRGFGSGANVLTF.

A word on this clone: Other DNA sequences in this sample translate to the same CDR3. CDR3 sequence reads: CASSPGTLSNQPQHF. CDR3 in DNA: TGTGCCAGCAGTCCGGGGACTCTCAGCAATCAGCCCCAGCATTTT. The chain combines TRBV27 with TRBJ1-5, with D possibly matching TRBD1 (5 bases). The CDR3 length is 15 residues. Looked up from germline, CDR1 is MNHEY and CDR2 is SMNVEV (reference sequence). Trimming left V 5 bases short and J 1 base short, with 12 bases between.

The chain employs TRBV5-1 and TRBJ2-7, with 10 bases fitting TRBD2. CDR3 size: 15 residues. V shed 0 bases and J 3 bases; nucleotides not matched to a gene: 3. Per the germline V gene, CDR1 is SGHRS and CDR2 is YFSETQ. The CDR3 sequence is CASSLESSGSYEQYF. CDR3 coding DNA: TGCGCCAGCAGCTTGGAGTCTAGCGGGAGCTACGAGCAGTACTTC.

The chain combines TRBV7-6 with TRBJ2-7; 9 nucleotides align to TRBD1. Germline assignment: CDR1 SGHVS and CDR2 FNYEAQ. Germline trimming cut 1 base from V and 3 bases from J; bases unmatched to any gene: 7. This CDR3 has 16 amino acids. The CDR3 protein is CASSLGEGTGSYEQYF. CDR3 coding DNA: TGTGCCAGCAGCTTAGGAGAAGGGACAGGGAGCTACGAGCAGTACTTC.

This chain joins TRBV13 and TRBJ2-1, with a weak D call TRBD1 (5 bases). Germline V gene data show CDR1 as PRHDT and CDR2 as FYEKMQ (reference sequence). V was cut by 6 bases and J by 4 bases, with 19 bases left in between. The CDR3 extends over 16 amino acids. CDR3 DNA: TGTGCCAGCAGGACGCAGGGCATTCCCCCTTACAATGAGCAGTTCTTC. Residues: CASRTQGIPPYNEQFF.

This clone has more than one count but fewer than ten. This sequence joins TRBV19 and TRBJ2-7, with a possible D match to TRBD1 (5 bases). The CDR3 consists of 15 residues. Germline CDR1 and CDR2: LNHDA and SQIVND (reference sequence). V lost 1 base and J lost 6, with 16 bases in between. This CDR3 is CASSIVTGENFEQYF. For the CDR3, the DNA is TGTGCCAGTAGTATAGTCACAGGAGAGAATTTCGAGCAGTACTTC.

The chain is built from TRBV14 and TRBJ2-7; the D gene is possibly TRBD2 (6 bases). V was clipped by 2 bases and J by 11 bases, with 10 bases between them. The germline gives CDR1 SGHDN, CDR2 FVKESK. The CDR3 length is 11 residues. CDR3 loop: CASSQFREKYF. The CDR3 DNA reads TGTGCCAGCAGCCAATTCCGGGAGAAGTACTTC.

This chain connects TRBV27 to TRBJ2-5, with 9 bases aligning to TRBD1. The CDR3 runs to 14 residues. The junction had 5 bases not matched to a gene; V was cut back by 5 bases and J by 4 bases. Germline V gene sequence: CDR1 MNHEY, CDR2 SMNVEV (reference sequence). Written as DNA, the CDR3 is TGTGCCAGCAGTACGACGGGACAGGGAGAGACCCAGTACTTC. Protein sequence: CASSTTGQGETQYF.

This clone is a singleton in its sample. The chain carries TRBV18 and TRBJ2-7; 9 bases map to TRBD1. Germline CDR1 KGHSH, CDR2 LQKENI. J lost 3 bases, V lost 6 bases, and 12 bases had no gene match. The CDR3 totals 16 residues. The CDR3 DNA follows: TGTGCCAGCTCGCCGCAAGGGTGGGACAGGGACTACGAGCAGTACTTC. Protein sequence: CASSPQGWDRDYEQYF.

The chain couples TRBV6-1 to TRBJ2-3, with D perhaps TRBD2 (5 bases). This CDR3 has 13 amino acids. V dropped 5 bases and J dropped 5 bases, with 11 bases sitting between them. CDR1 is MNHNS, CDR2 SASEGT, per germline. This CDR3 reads CASSTGRGDTQYF. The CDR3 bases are TGTGCCAGCAGTACCGGACGGGGAGATACGCAGTATTTT.